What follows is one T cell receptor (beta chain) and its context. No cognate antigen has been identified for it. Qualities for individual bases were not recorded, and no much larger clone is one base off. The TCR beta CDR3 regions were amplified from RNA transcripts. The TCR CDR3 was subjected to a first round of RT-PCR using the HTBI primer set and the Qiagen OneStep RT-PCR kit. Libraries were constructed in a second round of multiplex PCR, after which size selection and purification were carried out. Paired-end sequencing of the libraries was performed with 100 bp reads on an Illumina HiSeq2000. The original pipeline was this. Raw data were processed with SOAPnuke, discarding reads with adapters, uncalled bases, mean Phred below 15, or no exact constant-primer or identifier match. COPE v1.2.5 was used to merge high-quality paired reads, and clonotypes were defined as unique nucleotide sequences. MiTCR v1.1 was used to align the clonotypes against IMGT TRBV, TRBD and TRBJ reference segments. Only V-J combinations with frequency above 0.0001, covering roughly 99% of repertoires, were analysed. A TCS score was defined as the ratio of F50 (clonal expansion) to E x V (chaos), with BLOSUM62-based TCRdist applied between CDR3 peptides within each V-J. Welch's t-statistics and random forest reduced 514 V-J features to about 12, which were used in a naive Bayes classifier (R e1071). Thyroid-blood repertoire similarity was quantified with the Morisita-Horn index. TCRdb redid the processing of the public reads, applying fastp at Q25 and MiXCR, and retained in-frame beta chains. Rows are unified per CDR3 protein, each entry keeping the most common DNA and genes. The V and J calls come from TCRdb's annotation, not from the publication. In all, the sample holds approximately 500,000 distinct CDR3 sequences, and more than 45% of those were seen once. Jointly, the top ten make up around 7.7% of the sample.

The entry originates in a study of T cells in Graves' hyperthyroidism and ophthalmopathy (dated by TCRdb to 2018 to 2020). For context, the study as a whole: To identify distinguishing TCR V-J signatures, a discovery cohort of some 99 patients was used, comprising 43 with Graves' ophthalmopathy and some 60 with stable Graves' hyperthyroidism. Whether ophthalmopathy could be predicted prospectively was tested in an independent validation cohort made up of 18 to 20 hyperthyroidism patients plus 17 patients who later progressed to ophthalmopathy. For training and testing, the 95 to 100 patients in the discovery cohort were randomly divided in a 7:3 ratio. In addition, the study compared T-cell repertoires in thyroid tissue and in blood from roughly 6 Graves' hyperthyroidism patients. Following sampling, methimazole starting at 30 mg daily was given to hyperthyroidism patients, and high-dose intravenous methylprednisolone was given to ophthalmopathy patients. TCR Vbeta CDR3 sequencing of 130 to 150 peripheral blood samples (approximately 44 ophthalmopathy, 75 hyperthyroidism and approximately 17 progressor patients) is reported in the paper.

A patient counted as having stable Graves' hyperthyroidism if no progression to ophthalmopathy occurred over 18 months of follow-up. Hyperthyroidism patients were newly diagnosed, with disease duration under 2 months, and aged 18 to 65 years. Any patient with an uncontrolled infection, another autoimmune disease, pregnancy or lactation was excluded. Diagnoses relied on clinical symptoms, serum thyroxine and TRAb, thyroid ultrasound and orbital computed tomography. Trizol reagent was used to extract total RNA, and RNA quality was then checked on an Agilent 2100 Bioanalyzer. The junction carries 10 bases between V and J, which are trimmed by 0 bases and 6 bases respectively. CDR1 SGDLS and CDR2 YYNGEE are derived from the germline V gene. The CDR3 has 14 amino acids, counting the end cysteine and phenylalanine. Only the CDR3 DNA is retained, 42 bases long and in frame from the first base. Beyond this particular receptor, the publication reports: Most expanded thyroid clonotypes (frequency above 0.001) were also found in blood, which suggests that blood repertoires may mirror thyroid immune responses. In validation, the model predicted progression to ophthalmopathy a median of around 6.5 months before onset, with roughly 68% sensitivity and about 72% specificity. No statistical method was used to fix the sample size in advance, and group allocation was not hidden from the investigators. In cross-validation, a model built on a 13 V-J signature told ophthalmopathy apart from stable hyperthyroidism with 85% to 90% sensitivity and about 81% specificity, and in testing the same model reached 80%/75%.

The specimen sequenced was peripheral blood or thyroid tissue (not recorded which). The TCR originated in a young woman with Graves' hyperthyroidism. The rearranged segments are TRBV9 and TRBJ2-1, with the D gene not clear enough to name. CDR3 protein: CASSVALVPNEQFF. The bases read TGTGCCAGCAGCGTAGCCCTAGTGCCCAATGAGCAGTTCTTC.